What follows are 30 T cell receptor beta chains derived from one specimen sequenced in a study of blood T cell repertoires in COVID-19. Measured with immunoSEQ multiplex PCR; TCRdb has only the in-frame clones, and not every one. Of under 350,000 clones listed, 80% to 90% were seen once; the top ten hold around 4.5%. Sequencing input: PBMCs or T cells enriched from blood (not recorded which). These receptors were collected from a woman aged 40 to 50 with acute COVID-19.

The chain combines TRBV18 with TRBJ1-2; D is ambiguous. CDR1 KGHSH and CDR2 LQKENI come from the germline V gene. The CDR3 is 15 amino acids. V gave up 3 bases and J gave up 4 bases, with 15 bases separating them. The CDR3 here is CASSPVDKVSYGYTF. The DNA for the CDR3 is TGTGCCAGCTCACCCGTCGACAAAGTCTCCTATGGCTACACCTTC.

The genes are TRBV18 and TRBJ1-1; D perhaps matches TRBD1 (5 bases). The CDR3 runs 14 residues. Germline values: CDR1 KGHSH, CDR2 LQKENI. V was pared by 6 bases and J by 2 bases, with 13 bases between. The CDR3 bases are TGTGCCAGCTCTCGTCCTCAGGGCAACACTGAAGCTTTCTTT. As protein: CASSRPQGNTEAFF.

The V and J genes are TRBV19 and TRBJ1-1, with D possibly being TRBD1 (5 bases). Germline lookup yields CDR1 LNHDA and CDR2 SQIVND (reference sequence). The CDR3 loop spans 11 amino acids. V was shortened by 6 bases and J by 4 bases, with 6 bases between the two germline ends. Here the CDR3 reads CASRDITEAFF. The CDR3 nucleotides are TGTGCCAGTAGGGACATCACTGAAGCTTTCTTT. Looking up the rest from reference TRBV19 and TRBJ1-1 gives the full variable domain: DGGITQSPKYLFRKEGQNVTLSCEQNLNHDAMYWYRQDPGQGLRLIYYSQIVNDFQKGDIAEGYSVSREKKESFPLTVTSAQKNPTAFYLCASRDITEAFFGQGTRLTVV.

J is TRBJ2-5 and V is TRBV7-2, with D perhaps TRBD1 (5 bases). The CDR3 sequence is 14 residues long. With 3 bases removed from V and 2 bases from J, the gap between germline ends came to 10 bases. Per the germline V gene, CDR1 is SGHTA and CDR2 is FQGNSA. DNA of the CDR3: TGTGCCAGCAGCTTTGGGGCCTCGCAAGAGACCCAGTACTTC. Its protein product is CASSFGASQETQYF.

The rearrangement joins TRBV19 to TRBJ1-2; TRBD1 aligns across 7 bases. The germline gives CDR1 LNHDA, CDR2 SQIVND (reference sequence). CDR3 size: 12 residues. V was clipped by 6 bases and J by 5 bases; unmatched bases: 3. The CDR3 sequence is CASRDRWYGYTF. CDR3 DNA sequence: TGTGCCAGTAGGGACAGGTGGTATGGCTACACCTTC.

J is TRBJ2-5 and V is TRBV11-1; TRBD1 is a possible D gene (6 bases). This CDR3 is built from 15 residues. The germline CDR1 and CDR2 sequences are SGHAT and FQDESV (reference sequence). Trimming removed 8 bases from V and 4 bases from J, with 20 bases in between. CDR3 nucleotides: TGTGCCAGCCGCAAGGGCAGGGGATTCGCAGAGACCCAGTACTTC. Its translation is CASRKGRGFAETQYF.

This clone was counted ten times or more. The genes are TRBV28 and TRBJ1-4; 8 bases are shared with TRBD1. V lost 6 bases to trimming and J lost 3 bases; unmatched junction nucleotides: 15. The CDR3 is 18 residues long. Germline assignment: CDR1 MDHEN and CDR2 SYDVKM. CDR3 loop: CASSPDVTGASANEKLFF. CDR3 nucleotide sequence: TGTGCCAGCAGCCCCGACGTGACAGGGGCCTCGGCTAATGAAAAACTGTTTTTT.

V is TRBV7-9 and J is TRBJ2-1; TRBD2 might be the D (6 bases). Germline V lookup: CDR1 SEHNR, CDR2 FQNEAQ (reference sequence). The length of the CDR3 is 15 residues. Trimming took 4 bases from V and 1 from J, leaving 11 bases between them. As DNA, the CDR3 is TGTGCCAGCAGCTGGGGGGTTGGGTCCTACAATGAGCAGTTCTTC. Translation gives CASSWGVGSYNEQFF.

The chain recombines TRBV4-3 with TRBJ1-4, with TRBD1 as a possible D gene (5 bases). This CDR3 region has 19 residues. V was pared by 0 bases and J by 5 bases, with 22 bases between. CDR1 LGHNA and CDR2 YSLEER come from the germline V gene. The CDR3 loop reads CASSQDKFSVRGENEKLFF. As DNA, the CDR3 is TGCGCCAGCAGCCAAGATAAGTTCTCGGTTCGGGGGGAGAATGAAAAACTGTTTTTT.

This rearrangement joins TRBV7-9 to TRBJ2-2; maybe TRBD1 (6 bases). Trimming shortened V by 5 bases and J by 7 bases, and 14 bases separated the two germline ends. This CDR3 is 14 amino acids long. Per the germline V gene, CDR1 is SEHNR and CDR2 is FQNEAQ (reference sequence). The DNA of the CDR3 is TGTGCCAGCAGCCCCGTGGGGGCGGGCGGGGAGCTGTTTTTT. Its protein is CASSPVGAGGELFF.

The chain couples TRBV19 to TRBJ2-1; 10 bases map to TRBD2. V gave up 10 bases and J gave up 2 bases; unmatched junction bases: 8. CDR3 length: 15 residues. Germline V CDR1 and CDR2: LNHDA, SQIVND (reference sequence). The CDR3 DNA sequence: TGTGCCACAACTAAGAGCGGGGGGGCCTACAATGAGCAGTTCTTC. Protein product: CATTKSGGAYNEQFF.

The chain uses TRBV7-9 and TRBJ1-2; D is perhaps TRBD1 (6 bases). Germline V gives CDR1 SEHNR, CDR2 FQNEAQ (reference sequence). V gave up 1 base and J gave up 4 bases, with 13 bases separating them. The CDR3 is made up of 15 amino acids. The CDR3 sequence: CASSLDFRGSYGYTF. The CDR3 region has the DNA TGTGCCAGCAGCTTAGACTTCAGGGGCTCCTATGGCTACACCTTC.

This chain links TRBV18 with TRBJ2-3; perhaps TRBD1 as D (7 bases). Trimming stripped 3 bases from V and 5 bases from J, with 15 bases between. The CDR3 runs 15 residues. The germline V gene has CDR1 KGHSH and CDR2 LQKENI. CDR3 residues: CASSPRRQGGDTQYF. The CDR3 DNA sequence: TGTGCCAGCTCACCGAGAAGACAGGGAGGAGATACGCAGTATTTT.

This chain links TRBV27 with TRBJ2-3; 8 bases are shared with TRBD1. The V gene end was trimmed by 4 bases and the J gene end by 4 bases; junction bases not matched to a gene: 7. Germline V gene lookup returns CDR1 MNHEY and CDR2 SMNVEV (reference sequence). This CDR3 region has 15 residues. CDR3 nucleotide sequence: TGTGCCAGCAGTTCCACAGGGGGGTATGCAGATACGCAGTATTTT. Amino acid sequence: CASSSTGGYADTQYF.

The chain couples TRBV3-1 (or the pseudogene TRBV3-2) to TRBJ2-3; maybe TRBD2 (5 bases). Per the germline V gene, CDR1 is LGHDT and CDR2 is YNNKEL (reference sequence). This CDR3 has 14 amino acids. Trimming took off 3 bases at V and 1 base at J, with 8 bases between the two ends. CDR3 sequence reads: CASSQSGGTDTQYF. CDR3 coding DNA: TGTGCCAGCAGCCAGTCCGGGGGCACAGATACGCAGTATTTT.

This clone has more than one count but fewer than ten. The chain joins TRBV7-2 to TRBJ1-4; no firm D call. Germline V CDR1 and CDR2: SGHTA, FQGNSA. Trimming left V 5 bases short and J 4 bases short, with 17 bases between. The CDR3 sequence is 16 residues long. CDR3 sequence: CASSQPAGSVNEKLFF. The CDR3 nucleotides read TGTGCCAGCAGCCAACCCGCGGGGTCTGTTAATGAAAAACTGTTTTTT.

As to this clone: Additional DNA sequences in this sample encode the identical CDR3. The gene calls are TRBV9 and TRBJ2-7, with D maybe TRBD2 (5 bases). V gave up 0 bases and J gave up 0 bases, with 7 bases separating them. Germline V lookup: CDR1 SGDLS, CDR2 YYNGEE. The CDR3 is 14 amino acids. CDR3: CASSVGGSSYEQYF. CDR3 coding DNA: TGTGCCAGCAGCGTAGGTGGGAGCTCCTACGAGCAGTACTTC.

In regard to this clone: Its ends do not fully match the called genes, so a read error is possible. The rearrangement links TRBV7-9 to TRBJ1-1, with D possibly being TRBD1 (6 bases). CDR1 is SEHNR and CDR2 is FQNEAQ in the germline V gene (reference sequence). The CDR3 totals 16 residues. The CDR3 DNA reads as TGTGCCAGCAGCTTAATACGGATTACAGGGAACCCTGAAGCTTTCTTT. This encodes CASSLIRITGNPEAFF.

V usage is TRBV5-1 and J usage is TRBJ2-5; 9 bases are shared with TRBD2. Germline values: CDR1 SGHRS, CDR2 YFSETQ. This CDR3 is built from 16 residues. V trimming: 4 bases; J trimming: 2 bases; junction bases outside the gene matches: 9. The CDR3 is CASSAGLASEQETQYF. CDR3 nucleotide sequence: TGCGCCAGCAGCGCTGGACTAGCGAGTGAACAAGAGACCCAGTACTTC.

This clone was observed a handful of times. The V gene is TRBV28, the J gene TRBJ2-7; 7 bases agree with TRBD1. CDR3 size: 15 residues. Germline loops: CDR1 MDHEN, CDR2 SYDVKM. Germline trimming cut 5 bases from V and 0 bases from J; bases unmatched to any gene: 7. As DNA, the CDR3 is TGTGCCAGCAGTATCAGACAGGGCCGCTCCTACGAGCAGTACTTC. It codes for CASSIRQGRSYEQYF. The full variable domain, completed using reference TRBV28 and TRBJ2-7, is DVKVTQSSRYLVKRTGEKVFLECVQDMDHENMFWYRQDPGLGLRLIYFSYDVKMKEKGDIPEGYSVSREKKERFSLILESASTNQTSMYLCASSIRQGRSYEQYFGPGTRLTVT.

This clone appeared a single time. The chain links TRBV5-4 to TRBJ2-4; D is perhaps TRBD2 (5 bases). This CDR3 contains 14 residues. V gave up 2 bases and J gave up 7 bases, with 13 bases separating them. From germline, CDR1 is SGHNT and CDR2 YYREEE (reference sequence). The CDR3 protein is CASSLEGATNIQYF. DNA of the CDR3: TGTGCCAGCAGCTTAGAGGGAGCTACGAACATTCAGTACTTC.

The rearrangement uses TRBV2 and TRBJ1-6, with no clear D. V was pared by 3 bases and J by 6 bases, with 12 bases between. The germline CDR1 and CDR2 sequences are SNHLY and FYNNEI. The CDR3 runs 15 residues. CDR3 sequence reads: CASSDSAPSNSPLHF. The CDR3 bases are TGTGCCAGCAGTGACTCAGCGCCGAGTAATTCACCCCTCCACTTT.

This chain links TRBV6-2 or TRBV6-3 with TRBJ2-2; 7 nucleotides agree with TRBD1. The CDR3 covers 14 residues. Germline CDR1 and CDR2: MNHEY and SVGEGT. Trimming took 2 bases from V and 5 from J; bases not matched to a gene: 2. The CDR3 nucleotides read TGTGCCAGCAGTTACAGGGGGCTGACCGGGGAGCTGTTTTTT. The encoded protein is CASSYRGLTGELFF.

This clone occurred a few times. CDR3 protein: CASRPGQGRDSPLHF. The CDR3 DNA reads TGTGCCAGTAGACCGGGACAGGGAAGGGATTCACCCCTCCACTTT. The chain joins TRBV19 to TRBJ1-6, with 9 bases that match TRBD1. Unmatched junction bases numbered 8, after V lost 6 bases and J lost 8 bases. Per germline, CDR1 LNHDA and CDR2 SQIVND (reference sequence). This CDR3 contains 15 residues.

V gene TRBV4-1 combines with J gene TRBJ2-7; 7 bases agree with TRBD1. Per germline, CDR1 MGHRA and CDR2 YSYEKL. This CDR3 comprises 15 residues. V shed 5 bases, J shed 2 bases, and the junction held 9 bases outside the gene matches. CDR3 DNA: TGCGCCAGCAGCACCGGGGCAGGGGGACCCTACGAGCAGTACTTC. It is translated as CASSTGAGGPYEQYF.

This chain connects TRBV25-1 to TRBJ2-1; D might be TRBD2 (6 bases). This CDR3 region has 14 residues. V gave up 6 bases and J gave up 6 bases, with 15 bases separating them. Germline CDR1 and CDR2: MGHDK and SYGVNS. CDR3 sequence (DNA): TGTGCCAGCAGGGCCGTCGGGAGTCGCAATGAGCAGTTCTTC. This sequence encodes CASRAVGSRNEQFF.

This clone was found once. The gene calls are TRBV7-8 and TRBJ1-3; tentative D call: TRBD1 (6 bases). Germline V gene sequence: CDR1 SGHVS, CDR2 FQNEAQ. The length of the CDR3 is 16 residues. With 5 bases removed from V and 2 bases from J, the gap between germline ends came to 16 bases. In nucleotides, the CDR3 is TGTGCCAGCAGCCCAGGGACACCTAGGGCTGGAAACACCATATATTTT. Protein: CASSPGTPRAGNTIYF.

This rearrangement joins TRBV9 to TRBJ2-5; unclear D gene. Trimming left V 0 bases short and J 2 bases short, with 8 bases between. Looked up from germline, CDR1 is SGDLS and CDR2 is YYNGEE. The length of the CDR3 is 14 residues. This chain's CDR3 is CASSVDGRQETQYF. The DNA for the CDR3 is TGTGCCAGCAGCGTAGATGGCAGACAAGAGACCCAGTACTTC. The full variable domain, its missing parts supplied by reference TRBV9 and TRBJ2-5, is DSGVTQTPKHLITATGQRVTLRCSPRSGDLSVYWYQQSLDQGLQFLIQYYNGEERAKGNILERFSAQQFPDLHSELNLSSLELGDSALYFCASSVDGRQETQYFGPGTRLLVL.

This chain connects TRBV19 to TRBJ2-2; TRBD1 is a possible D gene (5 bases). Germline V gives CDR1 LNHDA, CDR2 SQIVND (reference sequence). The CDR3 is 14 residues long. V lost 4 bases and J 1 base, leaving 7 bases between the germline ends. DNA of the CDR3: TGTGCCAGTAGTAGCCAGGGGAACACCGGGGAGCTGTTTTTT. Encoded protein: CASSSQGNTGELFF.

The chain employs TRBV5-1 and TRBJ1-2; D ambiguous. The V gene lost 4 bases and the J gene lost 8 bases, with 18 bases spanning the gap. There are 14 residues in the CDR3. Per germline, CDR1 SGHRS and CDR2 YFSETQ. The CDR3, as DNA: TGCGCCAGCAGCCAGGACTTTGTATCCGGCGGCTACACCTTC. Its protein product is CASSQDFVSGGYTF.